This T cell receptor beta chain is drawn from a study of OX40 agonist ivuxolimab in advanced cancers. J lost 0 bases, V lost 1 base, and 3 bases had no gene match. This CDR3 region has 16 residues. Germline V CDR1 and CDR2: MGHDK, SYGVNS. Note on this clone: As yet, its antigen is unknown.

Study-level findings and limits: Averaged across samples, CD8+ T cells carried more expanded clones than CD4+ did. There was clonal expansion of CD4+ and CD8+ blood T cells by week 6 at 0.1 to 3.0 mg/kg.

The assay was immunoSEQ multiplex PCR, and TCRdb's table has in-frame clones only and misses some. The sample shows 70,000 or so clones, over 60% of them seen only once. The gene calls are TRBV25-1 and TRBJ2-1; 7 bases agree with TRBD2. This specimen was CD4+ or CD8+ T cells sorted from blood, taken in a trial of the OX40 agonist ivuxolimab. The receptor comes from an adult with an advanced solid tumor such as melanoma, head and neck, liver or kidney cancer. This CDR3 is CASSELRGSSYNEQFF. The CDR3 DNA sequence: TGTGCCAGCAGTGAATTGCGGGGGAGCTCCTACAATGAGCAGTTCTTC.